Sequencing of this T cell receptor beta chain was carried out in a study of cytomegalovirus exposure and HLA in healthy donors. The CDR3 runs 13 residues. The V gene lost 1 base and the J gene lost 7 bases, with 7 bases spanning the gap. Germline CDR1 reads SSHAT; CDR2 reads FNYEAQ (reference sequence). PCR involved 60 Vbeta and 13 Jbeta primers. In the original processing: Among the unique TCR beta chains that a later analysis counted, about 81 million in all, approximately 12 million were shared. Sequencing was performed with immunoSEQ multiplex PCR; in TCRdb, only in-frame clones are kept and a portion is missing. V and J calls and clone size come straight from that table; D and trimming were deduced from the DNA. The sample records some 170,000 clones, roughly three quarters being singletons. Concerning this clone: Its target is unknown.

Study-wide findings and caveats: Sequencing likely caused a cluster of highly shared sequence variants.

The sequencing input was PBMCs. This sequence joins TRBV7-7 and TRBJ1-4; D unresolved. This receptor was identified in a man between 18 and 29 years old in good health and CMV-seropositive. The CDR3 reads CASSLDEGEKLFF. The CDR3 bases are TGTGCCAGCAGCTTAGACGAGGGTGAAAAACTGTTTTTT.